This TCR beta chain is drawn from a study of blood T cells in healthy people across ages. The table lists this clonotype with a count of one. Trimming stripped 4 bases from V and 7 bases from J, with 20 bases between. This CDR3 comprises 15 residues. From germline, CDR1 is SEHNR and CDR2 FQNEAQ (reference sequence). It was with a sample-barcoded 5' primer and a J-beta primer mix that a second PCR of roughly 7 to 12 cycles was run. TCRdb called the 5' RACE reads again in MiXCR, with one record for every CDR3 protein. The sample records 650,000 to 1,000,000 distinct CDR3 sequences, about half being singletons.

The rearrangement uses TRBV7-9 and TRBJ2-7; D might be TRBD1 or TRBD2, each matching 6 bases. The sample taken for sequencing was blood. The clonotype originates from a man older than 75 in good health. Here the CDR3 DNA reads TGTGCCAGCAGCTCCCCCGGGGGCTCCTACAATGAGCAGTACTTC. Translation: CASSSPGGSYNEQYF.